This T cell receptor beta chain was retrieved from a study of CD8+CD57+ T cells in acquired aplastic anemia. Overall study context: Sorting CD4+ and CD8+ cells gave DNA averaging about 3.1 ug.

Profiling that covered TCR beta VDJ and CDR3 relied on genomic DNA as its template. TCRdb redid the calling of the reads with MiXCR, one entry per CDR3 protein. The sample comprises approximately 250,000 distinct CDR3 sequences, approximately 82% of which are singletons, and roughly 42% rests with the top ten. Before being chosen for sequencing, patients had shown CD8+CD57+ cell expansion by flow cytometry. Blood sampling was performed on the patients, and none of them had received therapy by then. Study outcomes and limitations: No significant difference in CD8+ Simpson's diversity was found between patients and controls.

As concerns this clonotype: The antigen remains undetermined.

Between the trimmed V and J ends, which lost 6 bases and 13 bases, there was a span of 27 bases. The CDR3 has 15 amino acids. The germline V gene has CDR1 SGHVS and CDR2 FNYEAQ. The clonotype originates from a human donor with aplastic anemia. The chain uses TRBV7-6 and TRBJ2-5; D gene unclear. Sequencing input: sorted CD4+, CD8+, or CD8+CD57+ T cells (not recorded which) from PBMCs. The CDR3 DNA reads as TGTGCCAGCAGTTACGGCTCGAGAGAGCCGGTGTTCGGGTACTTC. This translates into CASSYGSREPVFGYF.